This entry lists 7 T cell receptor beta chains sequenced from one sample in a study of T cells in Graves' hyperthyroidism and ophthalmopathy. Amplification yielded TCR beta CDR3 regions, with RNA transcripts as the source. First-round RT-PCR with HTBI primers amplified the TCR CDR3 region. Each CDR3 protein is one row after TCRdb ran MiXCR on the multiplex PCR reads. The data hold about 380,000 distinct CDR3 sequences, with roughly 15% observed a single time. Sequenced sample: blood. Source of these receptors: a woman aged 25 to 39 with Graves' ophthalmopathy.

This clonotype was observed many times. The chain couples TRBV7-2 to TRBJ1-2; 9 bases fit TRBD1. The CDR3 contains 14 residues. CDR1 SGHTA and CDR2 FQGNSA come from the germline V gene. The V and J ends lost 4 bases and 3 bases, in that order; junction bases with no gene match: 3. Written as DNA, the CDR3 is TGTGCCAGCAGCTCCGGGACAGGGTACTATGGCTACACCTTC. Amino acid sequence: CASSSGTGYYGYTF.

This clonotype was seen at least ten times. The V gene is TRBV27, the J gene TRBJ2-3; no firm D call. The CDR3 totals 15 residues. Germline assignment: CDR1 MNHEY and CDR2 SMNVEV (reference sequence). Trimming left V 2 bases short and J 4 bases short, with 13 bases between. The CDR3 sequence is CASSLQWAVADTQYF. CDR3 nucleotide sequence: TGTGCCAGCAGTTTACAGTGGGCAGTAGCAGATACGCAGTATTTT.

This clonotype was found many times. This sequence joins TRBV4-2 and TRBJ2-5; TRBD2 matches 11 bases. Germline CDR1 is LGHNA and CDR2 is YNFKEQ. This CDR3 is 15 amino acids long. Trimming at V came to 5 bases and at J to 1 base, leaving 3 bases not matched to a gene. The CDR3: CASSSSGGSQETQYF. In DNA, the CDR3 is TGTGCCAGCAGCTCTAGCGGGGGGTCCCAAGAGACCCAGTACTTC.

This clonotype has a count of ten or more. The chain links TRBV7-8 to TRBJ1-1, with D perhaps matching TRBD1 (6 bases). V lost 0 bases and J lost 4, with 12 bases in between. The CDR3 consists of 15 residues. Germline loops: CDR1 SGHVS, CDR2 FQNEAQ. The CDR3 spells CASSLAETGFTEAFF. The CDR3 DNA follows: TGTGCCAGCAGCTTAGCCGAAACAGGGTTCACTGAAGCTTTCTTT. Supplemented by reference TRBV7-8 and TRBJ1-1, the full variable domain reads GAGVSQSPRYKVAKRGQDVALRCDPISGHVSLFWYQQALGQGPEFLTYFQNEAQLDKSGLPSDRFFAERPEGSVSTLKIQRTQQEDSAVYLCASSLAETGFTEAFFGQGTRLTVV.

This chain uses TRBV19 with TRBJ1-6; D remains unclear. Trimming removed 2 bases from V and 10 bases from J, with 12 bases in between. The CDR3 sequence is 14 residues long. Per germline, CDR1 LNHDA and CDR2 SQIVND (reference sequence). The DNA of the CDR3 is TGTGCCAGTAGTATAAGTGGCGTGGAATCACCCCTCCACTTT. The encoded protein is CASSISGVESPLHF. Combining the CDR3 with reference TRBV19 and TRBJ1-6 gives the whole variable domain DGGITQSPKYLFRKEGQNVTLSCEQNLNHDAMYWYRQDPGQGLRLIYYSQIVNDFQKGDIAEGYSVSREKKESFPLTVTSAQKNPTAFYLCASSISGVESPLHFGNGTRLTVT.

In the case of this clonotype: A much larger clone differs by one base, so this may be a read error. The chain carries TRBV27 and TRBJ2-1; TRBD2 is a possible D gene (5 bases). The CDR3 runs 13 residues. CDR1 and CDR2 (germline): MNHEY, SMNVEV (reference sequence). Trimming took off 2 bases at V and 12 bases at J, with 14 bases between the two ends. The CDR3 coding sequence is TGTGCCAGCAGTTTAGTGGCCGGGGATAGGCAGTTCTTC. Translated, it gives CASSLVAGDRQFF.

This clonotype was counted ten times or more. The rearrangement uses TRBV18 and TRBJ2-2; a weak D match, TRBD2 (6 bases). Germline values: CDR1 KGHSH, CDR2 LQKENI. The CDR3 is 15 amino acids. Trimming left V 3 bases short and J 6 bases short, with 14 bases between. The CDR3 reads CASSPKGLTSGELFF. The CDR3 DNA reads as TGTGCCAGCTCACCGAAGGGACTCACGTCCGGGGAGCTGTTTTTT.